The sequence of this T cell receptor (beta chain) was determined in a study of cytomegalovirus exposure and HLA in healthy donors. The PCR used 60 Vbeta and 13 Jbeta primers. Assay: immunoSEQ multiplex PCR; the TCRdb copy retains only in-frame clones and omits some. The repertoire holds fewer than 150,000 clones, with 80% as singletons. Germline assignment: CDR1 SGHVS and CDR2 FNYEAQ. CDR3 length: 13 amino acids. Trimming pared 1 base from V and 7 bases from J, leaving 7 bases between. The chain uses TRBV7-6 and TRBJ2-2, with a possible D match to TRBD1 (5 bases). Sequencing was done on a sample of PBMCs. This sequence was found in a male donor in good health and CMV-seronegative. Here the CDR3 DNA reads TGTGCCAGCAGCTTAGTAACAGGCGGGGAGCTGTTTTTT. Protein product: CASSLVTGGELFF.